The present entry profiles one TCR beta chain with its context. Its antigen target is currently unknown. No base quality values were provided; no much bigger clone lies one nucleotide off. TCRbeta CDR3 regions were amplified from genomic DNA by means of the immunoSEQ Assay, a bias-controlled multiplex PCR. Regarding the original processing steps: Within the assay, amplification of reference gene primers was used to estimate how many nucleated cells each sample contained. Sequence reads were collapsed and filtered to measure the absolute abundance of every unique TCRbeta CDR3 rearrangement. For each sample, productive Simpson clonality was calculated by taking the square root of Simpson's diversity index across productive rearrangements. Not all clones reach the TCRdb copy of this immuneACCESS table, which keeps in-frame sequences only. Checked studies attribute under half of the gap to unresolved V genes and leave the rest unexplained. The DNA gave D and trimming, while V, J and clone size come from that table. For this sample the table gives around 250,000 clones, of which approximately 83% were detected only once. About 4.5% of the sample belongs to the ten largest clones.

This record comes from a study of blood T cell repertoires in COVID-19 (dated by TCRdb to 2019 to 2021). About the investigation overall: Samples covering the acute and convalescent phases of COVID-19 were provided by collaborators in the United States, Italy and Spain. Deeply sampled blood TCRbeta repertoires from subjects exposed to, actively infected with, or recovered from COVID-19 were included in the dataset. HLA class I and class II types, where available, came from metadata supplied by the sample provider rather than from assay-based typing. The repertoires were released in a freely available public database meant as a resource for research on the immune response to SARS-CoV-2. Nearly every sample came with metadata listing a de-identified subject ID, COVID-19 status, age in years and sex. Samples were obtained from the ongoing ImmuneRACE study (first 160 participants) and from over a thousand subjects provided by 6 global collaborators. The prospective study material was composed of cDNA or gDNA derived from T cells, B-cell-depleted T cells, or PBMCs.

Results and caveats for the whole study, not just this receptor: The quantity of clinical and demographic metadata differed by source and by participant and was supplied without curation.

Whole blood was collected in K2EDTA tubes by collaborating institutions according to the institutions' own protocols. Collaborator samples were shipped for TCRbeta analysis as frozen whole blood, isolated PBMCs, or DNA extracted from either sample type. CDR1 SGHTA and CDR2 FQGNSA were looked up in the germline V gene. V loses 4 bases, J loses 8 bases, and the germline ends lie 14 bases apart. The cysteine opens and the phenylalanine closes a CDR3 of 13 amino acids. The sequence is cut down to CDR3 DNA, 39 bases in frame from base 1. This TCR came from a man in his fifties or sixties with active or convalescent COVID-19. What was sequenced was peripheral blood. Recombination connected TRBV7-2 to TRBJ1-2; the D gene is perhaps TRBD1, on 6 matching bases. The sequence in DNA is TGTGCCAGCAGCTCCACAGGGCCGAGCGGCTACACCTTC. Its coded protein is CASSSTGPSGYTF. The reference TRBV7-2 and TRBJ1-2 proteins fill in what lies around the CDR3, so the full variable domain reads GAGVSQSPSNKVTEKGKDVELRCDPISGHTALYWYRQSLGQGLEFLIYFQGNSAPDKSGLPSDRFSAERTGGSVSTLTIQRTQQEDSAVYLCASSSTGPSGYTFGSGTRLTVV.